This TCR beta chain stems from a study of CD4 T cells in relation to SARS-CoV-2 and coronaviruses. This CDR3 comprises 16 residues. In germline, CDR1 is SNHLY, CDR2 FYNNEI. J was trimmed by 3 bases and V by 11 bases; bases with no gene match: 12. Comment on this clone: Its antigen is unidentified.

Profiling relied on immunoSEQ multiplex PCR, and the TCRdb table lists in-frame clones only, not all of them. The sample has 20,000 to 25,000 clones, approximately 76% seen once; the top ten hold around a sixth. Unexposed donor CD4+ T cells date from 2011-2018, before the COVID-19 pandemic. CD4+ T cells were isolated from the cells after nine to eleven days of culture. The sample consisted of CD4+ T cells from PBMCs, cultured in vitro. The receptor was derived from a human donor in good health. The gene calls are TRBV2 and TRBJ2-6, with TRBD2 identical over 8 bases. CDR3 sequence: CAGIPAGTSGANVLTF. In DNA, the CDR3 is TGTGCCGGAATCCCAGCCGGGACTAGTGGGGCCAACGTCCTGACTTTC.